The 31 T cell receptor beta chains below come from one sample, sequenced in a study of shared clonotypes between healthy human individuals. Profiled with immunoSEQ multiplex PCR; TCRdb holds only in-frame clones, not every one. The sample shows approximately 2.3 million clones, 80% to 95% of them seen only once. Material for sequencing was naive CD4+ T cells from PBMCs. Documented subset: CD45RA+ positively selected. These TCRs come from a man younger than 35 in good health. Some clones in this sample may be carry-over from other donors' samples.

This clone was recorded only once. The chain combines TRBV19 with TRBJ1-5; D is unclear. This CDR3 has 13 residues. CDR1 and CDR2 from the germline V gene are LNHDA and SQIVND (reference sequence). The V end lost 6 bases, the J end lost 5 bases, and 11 bases lay between the germline ends. The CDR3 is CASSRNWDQPQHF. As DNA, the CDR3 is TGTGCCAGTAGCCGGAATTGGGATCAGCCCCAGCATTTT.

The chain employs TRBV5-4 and TRBJ2-7; 9 bases fit TRBD2. Germline V gene data show CDR1 as SGHNT and CDR2 as YYREEE (reference sequence). The CDR3 runs to 16 residues. Unmatched junction bases numbered 9, after V lost 3 bases and J lost 2 bases. The CDR3 DNA follows: TGTGCCAGCAGCTCCGCCACTAGCGGGCCCACCTACGAGCAGTACTTC. This codes for CASSSATSGPTYEQYF.

The chain is built from TRBV7-2 and TRBJ2-1, with 7 bases that match TRBD2. Germline CDR1 and CDR2: SGHTA and FQGNSA. The CDR3 is 12 residues long. The junction had 2 bases not matched to a gene; V was cut back by 6 bases and J by 6 bases. The CDR3 loop is CASSPSGNEQFF. CDR3 nucleotide sequence: TGTGCCAGCAGTCCTAGCGGCAATGAGCAGTTCTTC.

The chain recombines TRBV7-2 with TRBJ2-1, with D perhaps matching TRBD2 (6 bases). CDR3 size: 18 residues. V lost 3 bases and J lost 0, with 18 bases in between. Germline lookup yields CDR1 SGHTA and CDR2 FQGNSA. DNA for the CDR3: TGTGCCAGCAGCTTGTGGACTACCGGGACCTACTCCTACAATGAGCAGTTCTTC. Amino acid sequence: CASSLWTTGTYSYNEQFF.

The chain recombines TRBV7-8 with TRBJ1-1, with D perhaps matching TRBD1 (5 bases). This CDR3 region has 11 residues. The germline V gene encodes CDR1 SGHVS and CDR2 FQNEAQ. V was clipped by 5 bases and J by 7 bases, with 8 bases between them. The DNA for the CDR3 is TGTGCCAGCAGCCCCGGGGGTGAAGCTTTCTTT. It translates to CASSPGGEAFF.

The chain combines TRBV5-4 with TRBJ1-1, with 8 bases matching TRBD1. The CDR3 sequence is 17 residues long. The V gene's germline CDR1 is SGHNT and CDR2 YYREEE (reference sequence). Trimming cost V 4 bases and J 0 bases; bases outside gene matches: 11. CDR3 sequence: CASSTPRTGKVNTEAFF. The CDR3, as DNA: TGTGCCAGCAGCACCCCCCGGACAGGGAAAGTGAACACTGAAGCTTTCTTT.

This chain uses TRBV29-1 with TRBJ1-3; D unresolved. Germline values: CDR1 SQVTM, CDR2 ANQGSEA. Trimming pared 5 bases from V and 3 bases from J, leaving 5 bases between. CDR3 length: 11 residues. Here the CDR3 reads CSVPSGNTIYF. DNA of the CDR3: TGCAGCGTTCCTAGTGGAAACACCATATATTTT.

As regards this clone: Other DNA sequences in the same sample also yield this CDR3. This rearrangement joins TRBV7-3 to TRBJ2-5, with a weak D call TRBD2 (5 bases). This CDR3 spans 13 amino acids. Trimming took 5 bases from V and 1 from J, leaving 8 bases between them. Per the germline V gene, CDR1 is SGHTA and CDR2 is FQGTGA. The CDR3 DNA sequence: TGTGCCAGCAGCCGACGGGGCCAAGAGACCCAGTACTTC. It specifies CASSRRGQETQYF.

V gene TRBV5-1 combines with J gene TRBJ2-6; 13 nucleotides align to TRBD2. The CDR3 is made up of 17 amino acids. The junction had 3 bases not matched to a gene; V was cut back by 4 bases and J by 2 bases. Per germline, CDR1 SGHRS and CDR2 YFSETQ. The CDR3 region has the DNA TGCGCCAGCAGCCGGACTAGCGGGAGTGCTGGGGCCAACGTCCTGACTTTC. Translation gives CASSRTSGSAGANVLTF. Together with reference TRBV5-1 and TRBJ2-6, the CDR3 gives the full variable domain: KAGVTQTPRYLIKTRGQQVTLSCSPISGHRSVSWYQQTPGQGLQFLFEYFSETQRNKGNFPGRFSGRQFSNSRSEMNVSTLELGDSALYLCASSRTSGSAGANVLTFGAGSRLTVL.

V and J are TRBV7-9 and TRBJ1-4, with 10 bases lining up with TRBD1. V dropped 1 base and J dropped 7; count of bases not matched to a gene: 3. The CDR3 totals 15 residues. The germline V gene encodes CDR1 SEHNR and CDR2 FQNEAQ (reference sequence). CDR3 sequence: CASSLGTGGGEKLFF. In DNA, the CDR3 is TGTGCCAGCAGCTTAGGGACAGGGGGTGGTGAAAAACTGTTTTTT.

This clone was observed a single time. The V gene is TRBV27, the J gene TRBJ2-4, with 7 positions matching TRBD1. This CDR3 comprises 16 residues. Trimming took 4 bases from V and 0 from J; bases not matched to a gene: 6. Germline CDR1 MNHEY, CDR2 SMNVEV (reference sequence). The chain's CDR3 is CASSSLGQLAKNIQYF. CDR3 in DNA: TGTGCCAGCAGTTCATTGGGACAGCTAGCCAAAAACATTCAGTACTTC.

The V call is TRBV29-1, the J call TRBJ2-7; TRBD1 agrees at 11 bases. The CDR3 is 17 amino acids. Germline assignment: CDR1 SQVTM and CDR2 ANQGSEA. Losses at the gene ends were 1 base for V and 0 bases for J; bases not matched to a gene: 8. The CDR3 here is CSVEGIGGTGGSYEQYF. DNA of the CDR3: TGCAGCGTTGAAGGTATTGGGGGGACAGGGGGCTCCTACGAGCAGTACTTC.

In DNA, the CDR3 is TGTGCCAGCAGCCAACTGGGACAGGGAAACTATGGCTACACCTTC. Amino acids: CASSQLGQGNYGYTF. V gene TRBV4-2 combines with J gene TRBJ1-2, with TRBD1 identical over 9 bases. The CDR3 length is 15 residues. Germline lookup yields CDR1 LGHNA and CDR2 YNFKEQ. With V trimmed by 2 bases and J by 2 bases, 3 bases remained unmatched.

This chain uses TRBV5-1 with TRBJ2-1; 10 nucleotides align to TRBD2. V was pared by 4 bases and J by 5 bases, with 9 bases of the junction left unmatched. The CDR3 is 16 residues long. Germline V CDR1 and CDR2: SGHRS, YFSETQ. The CDR3 loop reads CASSPLAGASDNEQFF. CDR3 in DNA: TGCGCCAGCAGCCCCCTAGCGGGGGCGTCGGACAATGAGCAGTTCTTC.

The chain has TRBV14 and TRBJ1-1; 7 nucleotides agree with TRBD1. CDR3 length equals 15 residues. CDR1 is SGHDN, CDR2 FVKESK, per germline. The junction had 7 bases not matched to a gene; V was cut back by 4 bases and J by 2 bases. The CDR3 region is CASSRQGRRNTEAFF. The CDR3 DNA follows: TGTGCCAGCAGCCGACAGGGCCGCCGAAACACTGAAGCTTTCTTT.

The chain couples TRBV28 to TRBJ2-2; tentatively, D is TRBD1 (6 bases). The V gene's germline CDR1 is MDHEN and CDR2 SYDVKM. The CDR3 length is 15 residues. The germline V and J ends were trimmed by 2 bases and 5 bases, with 12 bases remaining between them. CDR3 amino acids: CASSLGDRRTGELFF. CDR3 bases: TGTGCCAGCAGTTTAGGAGACAGGAGAACCGGGGAGCTGTTTTTT.

This clone has just one count. This rearrangement joins TRBV28 to TRBJ1-5, with TRBD1 matching over 7 bases. Germline CDR1 is MDHEN and CDR2 is SYDVKM. The CDR3 runs to 18 residues. V dropped 8 bases and J dropped 1; count of bases not matched to a gene: 17. CDR3 sequence: CASSSPSDRQVSNQPQHF. The CDR3 DNA sequence: TGTGCCAGCTCCTCCCCCTCGGACAGGCAGGTGAGCAATCAGCCCCAGCATTTT.

The J gene is TRBJ2-1, the V gene TRBV6-4; D remains ambiguous. The CDR3 length is 11 residues. V was cut by 10 bases and J by 4 bases, with 8 bases left in between. CDR1 is MRHNA, CDR2 SNTAGT, per germline. CDR3 residues: CATRRYNEQFF. CDR3 bases: TGTGCCACCCGCCGTTACAATGAGCAGTTCTTC.

The genes are TRBV27 and TRBJ2-2, with D perhaps assigned TRBD1 or TRBD2 (5 bases each). The germline V gene has CDR1 MNHEY and CDR2 SMNVEV (reference sequence). The CDR3 spans 15 residues. Trimming left V 5 bases short and J 2 bases short, with 12 bases between. The CDR3 DNA is TGTGCCAGCAGTAGGGGAGTTCGAAACACCGGGGAGCTGTTTTTT. Its protein product is CASSRGVRNTGELFF.

V gene TRBV15 combines with J gene TRBJ2-5; D is possibly TRBD2 (6 bases). V was trimmed by 0 bases and J by 4 bases, leaving 15 bases between them. Germline CDR1 LNHNV, CDR2 YYDKDF (reference sequence). The CDR3 is made up of 16 amino acids. The CDR3 spells CATSRDWLAQRETQYF. CDR3 bases: TGTGCCACCAGCAGAGACTGGCTAGCGCAACGAGAGACCCAGTACTTC.

The gene calls are TRBV4-3 and TRBJ2-7, with D unclear. Trimming removed 2 bases at V and 4 bases at J, with 12 bases between. Germline V gene lookup returns CDR1 LGHNA and CDR2 YSLEER. The CDR3 spans 14 residues. CDR3 in DNA: TGCGCCAGCAGCCAATCCCGCACAGAATACGAGCAGTACTTC. Translating gives CASSQSRTEYEQYF.

J is TRBJ1-2 and V is TRBV6-5; TRBD1 aligns across 11 bases. V lost 5 bases and J lost 5; bases outside the gene matches: 4. Germline lookup yields CDR1 MNHEY and CDR2 SVGAGI. CDR3 length: 14 residues. The DNA of the CDR3 is TGTGCCAGCAGTGAGGGACAGGGGGGATATGGCTACACCTTC. It is translated as CASSEGQGGYGYTF.

This clone appeared a few times. This same CDR3 is encoded by further DNA sequences in the sample. The chain couples TRBV5-1 to TRBJ1-2; D not certain. V was shortened by 1 base and J by 0 bases, with 4 bases between the two germline ends. CDR1 is SGHRS and CDR2 is YFSETQ in the germline V gene. The CDR3 is 13 residues long. CDR3 in DNA: TGCGCCAGCAGCTTGACAGCTAACTATGGCTACACCTTC. Translating it yields CASSLTANYGYTF.

The chain carries TRBV5-6 and TRBJ2-5; tentative D call: TRBD1 (6 bases). The CDR3 contains 12 residues. The ends were cut back, 5 bases at V and 4 bases at J, with 9 bases in the middle. The germline CDR1 and CDR2 sequences are SGHDT and YYEEEE. CDR3 protein: CASRRGGETQYF. CDR3 in DNA: TGTGCCAGCAGGCGAGGGGGAGAGACCCAGTACTTC.

For the CDR3, the DNA is TGTGCCAGTAGTATATTTCTAGCGGGAGGGGTCACCGGGGAGCTGTTTTTT. Amino acids: CASSIFLAGGVTGELFF. The chain couples TRBV19 to TRBJ2-2; 12 nucleotides align to TRBD2. The CDR3 runs to 17 residues. Germline CDR1 and CDR2: LNHDA and SQIVND (reference sequence). The trim removed 2 bases at V and 4 bases at J, leaving 5 bases unmatched.

The V call is TRBV2, the J call TRBJ2-5; tentatively, D is TRBD1 (6 bases). The CDR3 spans 15 residues. Germline CDR1 and CDR2: SNHLY and FYNNEI. V shed 5 bases and J shed 5 bases, with 18 bases lying between them. CDR3 region: CASSQSGQRRETQYF. Here the CDR3 DNA reads TGTGCCAGCAGTCAAAGCGGACAGCGAAGGGAGACCCAGTACTTC.

With respect to this clone: Other nucleotide sequences from this sample produce the same CDR3. The chain is built from TRBV28 and TRBJ1-2, with 7 bases fitting TRBD1. Losses at the gene ends were 1 base for V and 4 bases for J; bases not matched to a gene: 3. The V gene's germline CDR1 is MDHEN and CDR2 SYDVKM. The CDR3 is 14 amino acids. The CDR3: CASSLYRGGYGYTF. DNA for the CDR3: TGTGCCAGCAGTTTATACAGGGGTGGCTATGGCTACACCTTC.

This clone was observed a single time. This chain links TRBV5-1 with TRBJ1-4, with 10 bases identical to TRBD1. CDR1 is SGHRS and CDR2 is YFSETQ in the germline V gene. The CDR3 loop spans 15 amino acids. J was trimmed by 8 bases and V by 1 base; bases with no gene match: 5. The CDR3 is CASSLMGQGIEKLFF. The CDR3 nucleotides read TGCGCCAGCAGCTTGATGGGACAGGGGATCGAAAAACTGTTTTTT.

This chain links TRBV5-5 with TRBJ1-5, with D possibly being TRBD1 (5 bases). Trimming shortened V by 0 bases and J by 1 base, and 8 bases separated the two germline ends. In germline, CDR1 is SGHKS, CDR2 YYEKEE (reference sequence). CDR3 length equals 15 residues. The CDR3 here is CASSLVDISNQPQHF. CDR3 sequence (DNA): TGTGCCAGCAGCTTGGTGGACATAAGCAATCAGCCCCAGCATTTT.

J is TRBJ1-2 and V is TRBV6-5; perhaps TRBD1 as D (6 bases). Per the germline V gene, CDR1 is MNHEY and CDR2 is SVGAGI. V lost 6 bases and J 4 bases, leaving 12 bases between the germline ends. The CDR3 is 13 amino acids. The CDR3 loop is CASSPRDIYGYTF. CDR3 DNA sequence: TGTGCCAGCAGCCCCCGGGACATCTATGGCTACACCTTC.

The V call is TRBV5-6, the J call TRBJ2-7, with TRBD1 matching 7 bases. CDR3 size: 15 residues. V lost 4 bases to trimming and J lost 0 bases; unmatched junction nucleotides: 7. Germline V gene data show CDR1 as SGHDT and CDR2 as YYEEEE. The CDR3 region has the DNA TGTGCCAGCAGCCCGATCGGGACAGACTCCTACGAGCAGTACTTC. Amino acid sequence: CASSPIGTDSYEQYF.